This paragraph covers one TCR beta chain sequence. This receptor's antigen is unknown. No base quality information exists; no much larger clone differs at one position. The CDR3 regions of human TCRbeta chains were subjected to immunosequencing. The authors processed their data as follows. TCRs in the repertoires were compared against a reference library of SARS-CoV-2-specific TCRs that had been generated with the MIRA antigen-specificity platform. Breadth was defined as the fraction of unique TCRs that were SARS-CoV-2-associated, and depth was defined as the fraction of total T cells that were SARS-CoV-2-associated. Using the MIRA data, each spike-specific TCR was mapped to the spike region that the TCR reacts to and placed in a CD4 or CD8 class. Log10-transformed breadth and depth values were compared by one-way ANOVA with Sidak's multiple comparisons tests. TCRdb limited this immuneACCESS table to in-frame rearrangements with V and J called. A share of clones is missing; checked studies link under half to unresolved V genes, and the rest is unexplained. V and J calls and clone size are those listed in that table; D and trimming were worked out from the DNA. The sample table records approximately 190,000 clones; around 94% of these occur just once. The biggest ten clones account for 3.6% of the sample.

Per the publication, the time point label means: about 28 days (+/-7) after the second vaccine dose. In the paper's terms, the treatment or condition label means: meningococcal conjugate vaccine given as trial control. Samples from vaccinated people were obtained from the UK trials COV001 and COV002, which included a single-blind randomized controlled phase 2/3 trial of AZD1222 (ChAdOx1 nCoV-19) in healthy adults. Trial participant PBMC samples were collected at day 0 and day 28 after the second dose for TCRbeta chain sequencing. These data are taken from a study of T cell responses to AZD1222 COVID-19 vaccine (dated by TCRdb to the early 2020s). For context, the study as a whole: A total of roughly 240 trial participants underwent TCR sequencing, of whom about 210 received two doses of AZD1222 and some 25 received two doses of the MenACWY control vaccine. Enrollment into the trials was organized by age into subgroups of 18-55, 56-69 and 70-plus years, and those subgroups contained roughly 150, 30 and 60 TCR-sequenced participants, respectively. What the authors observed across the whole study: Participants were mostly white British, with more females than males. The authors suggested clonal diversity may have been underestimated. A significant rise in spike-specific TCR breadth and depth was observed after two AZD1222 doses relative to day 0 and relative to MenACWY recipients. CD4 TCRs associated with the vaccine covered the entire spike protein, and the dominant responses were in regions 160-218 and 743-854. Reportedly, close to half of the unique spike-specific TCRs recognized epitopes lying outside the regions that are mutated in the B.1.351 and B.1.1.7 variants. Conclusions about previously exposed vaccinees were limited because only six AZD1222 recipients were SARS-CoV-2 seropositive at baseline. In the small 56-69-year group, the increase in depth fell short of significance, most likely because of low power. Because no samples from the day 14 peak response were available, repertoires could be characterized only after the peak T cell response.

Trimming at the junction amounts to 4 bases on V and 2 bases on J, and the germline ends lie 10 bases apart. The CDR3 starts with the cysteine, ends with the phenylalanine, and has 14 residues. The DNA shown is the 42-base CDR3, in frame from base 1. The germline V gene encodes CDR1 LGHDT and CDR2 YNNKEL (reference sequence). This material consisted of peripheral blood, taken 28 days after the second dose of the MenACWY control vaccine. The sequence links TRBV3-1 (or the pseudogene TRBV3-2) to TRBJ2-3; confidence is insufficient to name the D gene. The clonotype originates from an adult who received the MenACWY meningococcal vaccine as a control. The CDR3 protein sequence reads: CASSRAVVTDTQYF. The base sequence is TGTGCCAGCAGCCGGGCGGTAGTCACAGATACGCAGTATTTT.